This is a list of T cell receptor beta chains from one sample in a study of blood T cell repertoires in COVID-19. Profiled with immunoSEQ multiplex PCR; TCRdb holds only in-frame clones, not every one. The table includes more than 300,000 clones, more than 90% detected once. The sample consisted of PBMCs or T cells enriched from blood (not recorded which). Receptors originate from a woman in her 30s who had recovered from COVID-19. Each CDR3 is given with its conserved first and last residue. A D gene is named only where the DNA matches it firmly. Only some rows state a clone size, as once, few, many or a class for expanded clones.

CDR3 protein | CDR3 DNA | J gene | clone size | D gene | V gene
CASSLRDSSGRADTQYF | TGTGCCAGCAGCTTACGAGACAGTTCGGGTAGGGCAGATACGCAGTATTTT | TRBJ2-3 | . | . | TRBV7-2
CASSRTGFLYEQYF | TGTGCCAGCAGTCGGACAGGCTTTCTCTACGAGCAGTACTTC | TRBJ2-7 | . | TRBD1 | TRBV27
CASSLWATGTYEQYF | TGTGCCAGCAGTTTATGGGCTACAGGGACCTACGAGCAGTACTTC | TRBJ2-7 | . | . | TRBV28
CASSTGTGSSYEQYF | TGTGCCAGCTCGACCGGGACAGGGAGCTCCTACGAGCAGTACTTC | TRBJ2-7 | once | TRBD1 | TRBV18
CASSLETVYGYTF | TGCGCCAGCAGCTTGGAAACAGTCTATGGCTACACCTTC | TRBJ1-2 | . | . | TRBV5-1
CASSATQGSMNTEAFF | TGTGCCAGCAGTGCGACACAGGGGTCCATGAACACTGAAGCTTTCTTT | TRBJ1-1 | . | TRBD1 | TRBV6-1
CAWSGQGAGEKLFF | TGTGCCTGGTCTGGGCAGGGGGCGGGTGAAAAACTGTTTTTT | TRBJ1-4 | . | TRBD1 | TRBV30
CASRGGGNYGYTF | TGTGCCAGCAGGGGTGGGGGGAACTATGGCTACACCTTC | TRBJ1-2 | . | . | TRBV12-3/TRBV12-4
CASSLGTDYNEQFF | TGCGCCAGCAGCCTCGGGACAGATTACAATGAGCAGTTCTTC | TRBJ2-1 | . | TRBD1 | TRBV5-1
CASSLFGQVLSNQPQHF | TGTGCCAGCAGTTTATTTGGGCAGGTACTTAGCAATCAGCCCCAGCATTTT | TRBJ1-5 | once | . | TRBV28
CAISRTGDQPQHF | TGTGCCATCAGCCGGACAGGGGATCAGCCCCAGCATTTT | TRBJ1-5 | . | TRBD1 | TRBV10-3
CASSLSGSGERETQYF | TGTGCCAGCAGTTTATCGGGCTCAGGGGAACGGGAGACCCAGTACTTC | TRBJ2-5 | . | . | TRBV27
CAISWTGNNYGYTF | TGTGCCATCAGTTGGACAGGGAATAACTATGGCTACACCTTC | TRBJ1-2 | once | TRBD1 | TRBV10-3
CASRPGLAGDTQYF | TGTGCCAGCAGACCTGGACTAGCGGGAGATACGCAGTATTTT | TRBJ2-3 | . | TRBD2 | TRBV7-2
CASRRTGAQTEAFF | TGTGCCAGCCGGAGGACAGGGGCCCAGACTGAAGCTTTCTTT | TRBJ1-1 | once | TRBD1 | TRBV6-5
CASSLAKGHTEAFF | TGTGCCAGCAGCTTAGCAAAGGGGCACACTGAAGCTTTCTTT | TRBJ1-1 | . | . | TRBV7-9
CASSLQGTNEKLFF | TGTGCCAGTAGTCTACAGGGAACTAATGAAAAACTGTTTTTT | TRBJ1-4 | . | . | TRBV19
CASSQGLGLAGDEDTQYF | TGCGCCAGCAGCCAAGGTTTAGGTCTAGCGGGAGACGAAGATACGCAGTATTTT | TRBJ2-3 | . | TRBD2 | TRBV4-3
CASSLQASGRPSGNTIYF | TGTGCCAGCAGCTTACAAGCATCCGGCAGGCCCTCTGGAAACACCATATATTTT | TRBJ1-3 | . | . | TRBV7-2
CASSQGDWPGGYTF | TGCGCCAGCAGCCAAGGGGACTGGCCCGGGGGCTACACCTTC | TRBJ1-2 | once | . | TRBV4-1
CASRPAGVGVYNEQFF | TGTGCCAGCAGGCCAGCGGGAGTAGGGGTTTACAATGAGCAGTTCTTC | TRBJ2-1 | . | TRBD2 | TRBV7-2
CATRGQERYQPQHF | TGTGCCACCAGGGGACAGGAAAGATATCAGCCCCAGCATTTT | TRBJ1-5 | . | TRBD1 | TRBV15
CSASLMGQGSLGYEQYF | TGCAGTGCTAGTTTAATGGGACAGGGTAGCCTCGGTTACGAGCAGTACTTC | TRBJ2-7 | . | TRBD1 | TRBV20-1
CASSLEPSSYEQYF | TGCGCCAGCAGCTTGGAGCCGAGCTCCTACGAGCAGTACTTC | TRBJ2-7 | . | . | TRBV5-1
CASSLAGGGLNTGELFF | TGCGCCAGCAGCTTGGCAGGGGGCGGATTGAACACCGGGGAGCTGTTTTTT | TRBJ2-2 | . | TRBD1 | TRBV5-1
CASSRTSGEVETQYF | TGCGCCAGCAGCCGAACTAGCGGGGAGGTAGAGACCCAGTACTTC | TRBJ2-5 | . | TRBD2 | TRBV4-1
CASSTDRQFF | TGTGCCAGCAGTACGGACAGGCAGTTCTTC | TRBJ2-1 | . | . | TRBV12-3/TRBV12-4
CASRASPSGGELFF | TGTGCCAGCAGGGCTAGCCCATCTGGCGGGGAGCTGTTTTTT | TRBJ2-2 | . | . | TRBV2
CASSEMGQSSYNSPLHF | TGTGCCAGCAGTGAAATGGGACAGAGCTCCTATAATTCACCCCTCCACTTT | TRBJ1-6 | . | TRBD1 | TRBV6-1
CASSQEPTGGTYYNSPLHF | TGTGCCAGCAGCCAAGAGCCCACCGGGGGGACCTACTATAATTCACCCCTCCACTTT | TRBJ1-6 | . | . | TRBV4-2
CASSQGGHTQYF | TGCGCCAGCAGCCAAGGGGGCCATACGCAGTATTTT | TRBJ2-3 | once | . | TRBV4-3
CATSDGQGNTEAFF | TGTGCCACCAGTGATGGACAGGGGAACACTGAAGCTTTCTTT | TRBJ1-1 | . | TRBD1 | TRBV24-1
CASRQAGVGNTQYF | TGTGCCAGCAGGCAAGCGGGAGTGGGAAATACGCAGTATTTT | TRBJ2-3 | . | TRBD2 | TRBV11-1
CASSPLAGEYNEQFF | TGTGCCAGCAGCCCACTAGCGGGAGAGTACAATGAGCAGTTCTTC | TRBJ2-1 | . | TRBD2 | TRBV7-3
CASSLDGGSNQPQHF | TGTGCCAGCTCCCTGGACGGAGGGAGCAATCAGCCCCAGCATTTT | TRBJ1-5 | few | . | TRBV19
CASSRQREGRYYNEQFF | TGTGCCAGCAGTCGCCAGCGGGAGGGCCGGTACTACAATGAGCAGTTCTTC | TRBJ2-1 | . | TRBD2 | TRBV6-2/TRBV6-3
CATSSTDSYYGYTF | TGTGCCACCAGCTCTACGGACTCTTACTATGGCTACACCTTC | TRBJ1-2 | . | . | TRBV15